The 17 T cell receptor beta chains reported below all come from one sample, sequenced in a study of T-cell memory formation after mild COVID-19. From the 5' RACE reads, TCRdb called clonotypes with MiXCR, one entry per CDR3 protein. The sample shows approximately 450,000 distinct CDR3 sequences, about 20% of them seen only once. The sample consisted of PBMCs or a T cell subset sorted from them (not recorded which). The receptors originated from an adult woman who had mild COVID-19 (a few samples of this study predate the infection). Cell type and time point are not known.

The chain combines TRBV7-8 with TRBJ2-7; D possibly corresponds to TRBD2 (6 bases). With 2 bases removed from V and 6 bases from J, the gap between germline ends came to 23 bases. CDR3 length: 17 amino acids. Germline V gene sequence: CDR1 SGHVS, CDR2 FQNEAQ. The CDR3 loop is CASSLLGWSGPGGEQYF. CDR3 bases: TGTGCCAGCAGCTTACTCGGGTGGTCGGGGCCCGGGGGCGAGCAGTACTTC. Full variable domain (outside the CDR3, taken from reference TRBV7-8 and TRBJ2-7): GAGVSQSPRYKVAKRGQDVALRCDPISGHVSLFWYQQALGQGPEFLTYFQNEAQLDKSGLPSDRFFAERPEGSVSTLKIQRTQQEDSAVYLCASSLLGWSGPGGEQYFGPGTRLTVT.

CDR3 DNA sequence: TGCAGTGCTAGAGCGTTAGTCCGTACGCAGTATTTT. Translation gives CSARALVRTQYF. The rearrangement joins TRBV20-1 to TRBJ2-3; D gene uncertain. The CDR3 spans 12 residues. Germline V gene data show CDR1 as DFQATT and CDR2 as SNEGSKA (reference sequence). Deletions cut 1 base from V and 8 bases from J, with 10 bases between.

The V call is TRBV30, the J call TRBJ2-1; 8 bases fit TRBD2. Per germline, CDR1 GTSNPN and CDR2 SVGIG (reference sequence). This CDR3 comprises 12 residues. The V gene end was trimmed by 3 bases and the J gene end by 5 bases; junction bases not matched to a gene: 0. The CDR3 protein is CAWRLADNEQFF. CDR3 nucleotide sequence: TGTGCCTGGAGACTAGCGGACAATGAGCAGTTCTTC. The complete variable domain, with remaining parts taken from reference TRBV30 and TRBJ2-1, reads SQTIHQWPATLVQPVGSPLSLECTVEGTSNPNLYWYRQAAGRGLQLLFYSVGIGQISSEVPQNLSASRPQDRQFILSSKKLLLSDSGFYLCAWRLADNEQFFGPGTRLTVL.

This clonotype was observed a few times. The CDR3 nucleotides are TGTGCCAGCAGGCGAGATAGCACAGATACGCAGTATTTT. Protein: CASRRDSTDTQYF. The chain has TRBV6-6 and TRBJ2-3; no reliable D call. The germline V gene encodes CDR1 MNHNY and CDR2 SVGAGI (reference sequence). Between the trimmed V and J ends, which lost 6 bases and 0 bases, there was a span of 7 bases. This CDR3 comprises 13 residues.

V and J are TRBV7-3 and TRBJ2-1; TRBD2 aligns across 10 bases. Germline-derived CDR1 and CDR2 are SGHTA and FQGTGA. V lost 5 bases, J lost 10 bases, and 20 bases stayed unmatched. This CDR3 is 18 amino acids long. CDR3 bases: TGTGCCAGCAGCCCCCATATGCCATTAGCGGGAGGAGATAACGAGCAGTTCTTC. Protein sequence: CASSPHMPLAGGDNEQFF.

V and J are TRBV30 and TRBJ2-7; weak D call: TRBD1 (7 bases). V was clipped by 4 bases and J by 6 bases, with 16 bases between them. The germline CDR1 and CDR2 sequences are GTSNPN and SVGIG (reference sequence). CDR3 size: 13 residues. The CDR3 DNA reads TGTGCCTGGACAGGCCAGGGGGGCGGCGAGCAGTACTTC. The encoded protein is CAWTGQGGGEQYF.

V and J are TRBV7-9 and TRBJ1-1, with a possible D match to TRBD1 (6 bases). The germline gives CDR1 SEHNR, CDR2 FQNEAQ (reference sequence). This CDR3 has 14 residues. Trimming cost V 3 bases and J 3 bases, with 11 bases left between them. The CDR3, as DNA: TGTGCCAGCAGCTTCCAGGGGCACCACACTGAAGCTTTCTTT. This sequence encodes CASSFQGHHTEAFF.

The chain couples TRBV10-3 to TRBJ2-2; D gene unclear. Germline values: CDR1 ENHRY, CDR2 SYGVKD. V lost 3 bases, J lost 10 bases, and 15 bases lay in between. This CDR3 region has 14 residues. The DNA for the CDR3 is TGTGCCATCAGTGAAGCAAGCCCCCCGGAGGAGCTGTTTTTT. Translated, it gives CAISEASPPEELFF.

This chain connects TRBV12-3 or TRBV12-4 to TRBJ2-3, with D possibly matching TRBD1 (7 bases). V lost 6 bases and J 0 bases, leaving 13 bases between the germline ends. CDR3 length equals 15 residues. In DNA form, the CDR3 reads TGTGCCAGCAGGACAGGGACTTCTAGCACAGATACGCAGTATTTT. Its protein is CASRTGTSSTDTQYF.

This clonotype was detected only a few times. The rearrangement joins TRBV12-3 or TRBV12-4 to TRBJ1-1; 7 bases are a match to TRBD1. Unmatched junction bases numbered 9, after V lost 5 bases and J lost 0 bases. The CDR3 has 16 amino acids. In nucleotides, the CDR3 is TGTGCCAGCAGTCCCCGACAGGGAGGAGTGAACACTGAAGCTTTCTTT. This gives the protein CASSPRQGGVNTEAFF.

This clonotype was counted only a few times. The chain combines TRBV12-3 or TRBV12-4 with TRBJ1-1; possible D gene TRBD1, 6 bases. The CDR3 has 15 amino acids. V lost 6 bases and J 5 bases, leaving 19 bases between the germline ends. CDR3 loop: CASSTTPGAWTEAFF. The CDR3 region has the DNA TGTGCCAGCAGCACGACTCCGGGGGCCTGGACTGAAGCTTTCTTT.

The V gene is TRBV24-1, the J gene TRBJ2-7; D remains unclear. Per the germline V gene, CDR1 is KGHDR and CDR2 is SFDVKD. This CDR3 has 12 residues. Trimming removed 4 bases at V and 6 bases at J, with 9 bases between. The CDR3 reads CATSEDGTEQYF. CDR3 coding DNA: TGTGCCACCAGTGAGGACGGAACCGAGCAGTACTTC.

This clonotype appeared a few times. The V call is TRBV9, the J call TRBJ2-3, with 10 bases aligning to TRBD2. The CDR3 length is 15 residues. Per germline, CDR1 SGDLS and CDR2 YYNGEE. Losses at the gene ends were 3 bases for V and 1 base for J; bases not matched to a gene: 2. The CDR3 protein is CASSASGGGTDTQYF. In nucleotides, the CDR3 is TGTGCCAGCAGCGCCAGCGGGGGGGGCACAGATACGCAGTATTTT.

This clonotype occurred a few times. The rearrangement links TRBV5-1 to TRBJ2-3; D gene unclear. CDR3 size: 16 residues. CDR1 is SGHRS, CDR2 YFSETQ, per germline. The V and J ends lost 0 bases and 2 bases respectively, with 13 bases between them. In DNA, the CDR3 is TGCGCCAGCAGCTTGGCCGGTTCAGGAATCACAGATACGCAGTATTTT. Encoded protein: CASSLAGSGITDTQYF.

The sample holds a few counts of this clonotype. This chain joins TRBV4-2 and TRBJ1-2; no definite D call. V was cut by 0 bases and J by 11 bases, with 10 bases left in between. Germline lookup yields CDR1 LGHNA and CDR2 YNFKEQ. The CDR3 contains 12 residues. The CDR3 DNA reads as TGTGCCAGCAGCCAAGATCGGTTGCGATACACCTTC. This encodes CASSQDRLRYTF.

This clonotype was detected a few times. The J gene is TRBJ2-2, the V gene TRBV5-1; 9 positions match TRBD1. V lost 4 bases and J lost 1; bases outside the gene matches: 5. The V gene's germline CDR1 is SGHRS and CDR2 YFSETQ. This CDR3 is built from 16 residues. As DNA, the CDR3 is TGCGCCAGCAGCCAATGGACAGGGGTGAACACCGGGGAGCTGTTTTTT. This encodes CASSQWTGVNTGELFF.

This clonotype was found a few times. The chain uses TRBV4-1 and TRBJ2-1, with D hard to call. Germline-derived CDR1 and CDR2 are MGHRA and YSYEKL. The CDR3 has 13 amino acids. Deletions cut 5 bases from V and 4 bases from J, with 9 bases between. The CDR3 sequence: CASSNFGYNEQFF. Written as DNA, the CDR3 is TGCGCCAGCAGCAATTTTGGGTACAATGAGCAGTTCTTC.